These 23 T cell receptor beta chains share one sample of origin, sequenced in a study of stem cell transplantation in POMP-related autoinflammatory disease. Profiled with immunoSEQ multiplex PCR; TCRdb holds only in-frame clones, not every one. The table includes some 68,000 clones, roughly 90% detected once. Sequenced material: CD4+ T cells from PBMCs, taken after stem cell transplantation. Source of these receptors: a human patient with POMP-related autoinflammation and immune dysregulation (PRAID). A subset of T cells may come from the graft donor.

The chain has TRBV5-1 and TRBJ1-5; D uncertain. In germline, CDR1 is SGHRS, CDR2 YFSETQ. V lost 0 bases to trimming and J lost 7 bases, with 11 bases between them. This CDR3 has 14 residues. The CDR3 sequence: CASSLESGRQPQHF. The CDR3 DNA follows: TGCGCCAGCAGCTTGGAATCCGGGAGGCAGCCCCAGCATTTT.

This chain joins TRBV19 and TRBJ1-1; D gene unclear. Between the trimmed V and J ends, which lost 7 bases and 1 base, there was a span of 10 bases. The V gene's germline CDR1 is LNHDA and CDR2 SQIVND (reference sequence). The CDR3 is 13 residues long. CDR3 nucleotide sequence: TGTGCCAGTATCGGAGGGTGGAACACTGAAGCTTTCTTT. This encodes CASIGGWNTEAFF.

The chain employs TRBV6-1 and TRBJ2-5; D might be TRBD1 (6 bases). Germline V gene lookup returns CDR1 MNHNS and CDR2 SASEGT. CDR3 length: 15 amino acids. V shed 5 bases and J shed 5 bases, with 18 bases lying between them. As DNA, the CDR3 is TGTGCCAGCAGTATGACCTCAGGGGCCGGCGAGACCCAGTACTTC. Translating gives CASSMTSGAGETQYF.

The chain combines TRBV28 with TRBJ2-5; no firm D call. Germline loops: CDR1 MDHEN, CDR2 SYDVKM. V was trimmed by 3 bases and J by 5 bases, leaving 10 bases between them. This CDR3 is 13 amino acids long. The CDR3 DNA is TGTGCCAGCAGTTTGGGTTCCGTGGAGACCCAGTACTTC. The encoded protein is CASSLGSVETQYF.

This clone was seen only once. This sequence joins TRBV6-5 and TRBJ1-3; no clear D. CDR3 length: 15 residues. Per germline, CDR1 MNHEY and CDR2 SVGAGI. V was cut by 0 bases and J by 0 bases, with 6 bases left in between. Here the CDR3 reads CASSYSGASGNTIYF. In nucleotides, the CDR3 is TGTGCCAGCAGTTACTCAGGAGCCTCTGGAAACACCATATATTTT.

The J gene is TRBJ1-1, the V gene TRBV5-4; possibly TRBD1 for D (6 bases). This CDR3 has 14 amino acids. Germline assignment: CDR1 SGHNT and CDR2 YYREEE (reference sequence). Trimming pared 0 bases from V and 3 bases from J, leaving 9 bases between. The CDR3 is CASSLGTVDTEAFF. The CDR3 DNA follows: TGTGCCAGCAGCTTGGGGACAGTCGACACTGAAGCTTTCTTT.

This rearrangement joins TRBV5-4 to TRBJ1-6, with a possible D match to TRBD1 (6 bases). CDR1 is SGHNT, CDR2 YYREEE, per germline (reference sequence). The CDR3 consists of 15 residues. V was pared by 2 bases and J by 9 bases, with 15 bases between. CDR3 protein: CASSFFTGGRSPLHF. The DNA for the CDR3 is TGTGCCAGCAGCTTTTTCACTGGGGGGCGTTCACCCCTCCACTTT.

This clone was observed a single time. This rearrangement joins TRBV4-1 to TRBJ2-3; D possibly matches TRBD1 or TRBD2 (6 bases each). Germline lookup yields CDR1 MGHRA and CDR2 YSYEKL. The CDR3 has 16 residues. V lost 1 base, J lost 0 bases, and 11 bases lay in between. The CDR3 sequence is CASSQGGGTSTDTQYF. As DNA, the CDR3 is TGCGCCAGCAGCCAAGGGGGCGGGACAAGCACAGATACGCAGTATTTT.

This chain links TRBV10-2 with TRBJ2-3, with D possibly TRBD2 on 5 matching bases. This CDR3 contains 12 residues. Deletions cut 1 base from V and 10 bases from J, with 9 bases between. Germline loops: CDR1 WSHSY, CDR2 SAAADI. In DNA form, the CDR3 reads TGCGCCAGCAGTGAGTGGACTGGGGCGCAGTATTTT. Translating it yields CASSEWTGAQYF.

This clone was detected a few times. This sequence joins TRBV6-5 and TRBJ1-1; TRBD1 is a possible D gene (6 bases). Trimming left V 1 base short and J 0 bases short, with 12 bases between. The germline V gene has CDR1 MNHEY and CDR2 SVGAGI. This CDR3 spans 16 amino acids. This CDR3 reads CASSYWSDSMNTEAFF. CDR3 coding DNA: TGTGCCAGCAGTTACTGGTCGGACAGCATGAACACTGAAGCTTTCTTT.

This chain connects TRBV28 to TRBJ1-5, with D possibly TRBD1 on 6 matching bases. V shed 5 bases and J shed 7 bases, with 24 bases lying between them. Germline V gives CDR1 MDHEN, CDR2 SYDVKM. The CDR3 spans 17 residues. The CDR3 bases are TGTGCCAGCAGTGGCCTCCCGGGTGGGGGCGCAGGACAGCCCCAGCATTTT. It translates to CASSGLPGGGAGQPQHF.

This chain uses TRBV28 with TRBJ2-7; D possibly matches TRBD1 or TRBD2 (5 bases each). The germline gives CDR1 MDHEN, CDR2 SYDVKM. The V end was cut by 6 bases, the J end by 5 bases, with 14 bases between. The CDR3 is 13 amino acids. Written as DNA, the CDR3 is TGTGCCAGCAGCCCCCCGGGGACCAACGAGCAGTACGTC. It yields the protein CASSPPGTNEQYV.

The chain joins TRBV29-1 to TRBJ2-1, with TRBD1 matching 9 bases. In germline, CDR1 is SQVTM, CDR2 ANQGSEA. The CDR3 is 14 amino acids. The trim removed 8 bases at V and 4 bases at J, leaving 9 bases unmatched. As DNA, the CDR3 is TGCAGCCTCCGTACGGGACAGGGTTACAATGAGCAGTTCTTC. Translated: CSLRTGQGYNEQFF.

The rearrangement joins TRBV20-1 to TRBJ1-3, with a weak D call TRBD1 (5 bases). V dropped 3 bases and J dropped 0 bases, with 12 bases sitting between them. Germline loops: CDR1 DFQATT, CDR2 SNEGSKA (reference sequence). The CDR3 is 15 residues long. CDR3 sequence reads: CSASEGTFSGNTIYF. Written as DNA, the CDR3 is TGCAGTGCTAGTGAGGGGACGTTCTCTGGAAACACCATATATTTT.

The rearrangement joins TRBV28 to TRBJ1-1; the match to TRBD1 covers 10 bases. Germline CDR1 MDHEN, CDR2 SYDVKM. Trimming cost V 4 bases and J 4 bases; bases outside gene matches: 9. The CDR3 totals 16 residues. CDR3 DNA sequence: TGTGCCAGCAGTTCCCCTCCGGGACAGGGGCGCACTGAAGCTTTCTTT. Protein product: CASSSPPGQGRTEAFF.

V usage is TRBV7-3 and J usage is TRBJ2-1, with D possibly TRBD2 on 6 matching bases. The CDR3 has 15 residues. Germline lookup yields CDR1 SGHTA and CDR2 FQGTGA. V was pared by 1 base and J by 6 bases, with 13 bases between. The CDR3 spells CASSLSGMRANEQFF. CDR3 DNA sequence: TGTGCCAGCAGCTTAAGCGGGATGAGGGCCAATGAGCAGTTCTTC.

The chain recombines TRBV4-1 with TRBJ1-5, with a possible D match to TRBD1 (6 bases). V lost 2 bases, J lost 3 bases, and 11 bases lay in between. The CDR3 is 15 residues long. Germline V lookup: CDR1 MGHRA, CDR2 YSYEKL. For the CDR3, the DNA is TGCGCCAGCAGCCAACAAACAGGGAACAATCAGCCCCAGCATTTT. Translation gives CASSQQTGNNQPQHF.

This rearrangement joins TRBV19 to TRBJ2-7; 10 bases are a match to TRBD1. V dropped 5 bases and J dropped 6; count of bases not matched to a gene: 7. This CDR3 contains 14 residues. Germline CDR1 and CDR2: LNHDA and SQIVND (reference sequence). In DNA form, the CDR3 reads TGTGCCAGTAGTGGGAATGACAGGGGGCGCGAGCAGTACTTC. Amino acids: CASSGNDRGREQYF.

V gene TRBV6-5 combines with J gene TRBJ2-7; no reliable D call. There are 10 residues in the CDR3. Deletions cut 5 bases from V and 7 bases from J, with 6 bases between. Germline loops: CDR1 MNHEY, CDR2 SVGAGI. The DNA of the CDR3 is TGTGCCAGCAGTAAGAGGGAGCAGTACTTC. This codes for CASSKREQYF.

The chain uses TRBV7-9 and TRBJ2-1, with a weak D call TRBD2 (5 bases). The germline gives CDR1 SEHNR, CDR2 FQNEAQ (reference sequence). This CDR3 has 14 amino acids. Trimming took 5 bases from V and 5 from J, leaving 13 bases between them. DNA of the CDR3: TGTGCCAGCAGCCCCGGGGATCTAGACAATGAGCAGTTCTTC. Protein product: CASSPGDLDNEQFF.

This rearrangement joins TRBV12-1 to TRBJ2-7; no DNA check was done on the table's D call, TRBD2. TRBV12-1 is a pseudogene segment. This CDR3 comprises 15 residues. CDR3 nucleotides: TGTGCCAGCAGCTTTGGAGGAGAAGGCTCCTACGAGCAGTACGTC. Translation: CASSFGGEGSYEQYV.

The chain recombines TRBV6-1 with TRBJ2-7; D gene ambiguous. Germline V gives CDR1 MNHNS, CDR2 SASEGT. Trimming took 3 bases from V and 7 from J, leaving 10 bases between them. The length of the CDR3 is 12 residues. The DNA for the CDR3 is TGTGCCAGCAGTGATTTTAAGGAAGAGCAGTACTTC. It yields the protein CASSDFKEEQYF.

V is TRBV28 and J is TRBJ2-3, with D hard to call. Germline loops: CDR1 MDHEN, CDR2 SYDVKM. This CDR3 region has 13 residues. The V end lost 3 bases, the J end lost 2 bases, and 6 bases lay between the germline ends. The CDR3, as DNA: TGTGCCAGCAGTTTGGGCTTCACAGATACGCAGTATTTT. This translates into CASSLGFTDTQYF.